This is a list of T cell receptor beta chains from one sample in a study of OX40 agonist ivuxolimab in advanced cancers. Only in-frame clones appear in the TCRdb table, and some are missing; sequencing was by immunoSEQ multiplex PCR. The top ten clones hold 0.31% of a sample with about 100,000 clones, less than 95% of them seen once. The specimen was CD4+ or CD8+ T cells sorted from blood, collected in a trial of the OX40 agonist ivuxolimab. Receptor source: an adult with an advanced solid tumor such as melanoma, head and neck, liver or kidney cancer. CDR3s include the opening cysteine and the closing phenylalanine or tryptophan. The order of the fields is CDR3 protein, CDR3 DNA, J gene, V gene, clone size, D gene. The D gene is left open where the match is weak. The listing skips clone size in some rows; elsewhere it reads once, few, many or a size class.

CASSRGTGLNTEAFF,TGTGCCAGCAGTCGGGGCACGGGGTTGAACACTGAAGCTTTCTTT,TRBJ1-1,TRBV6-5,.,.
CASSSSGREGRQFF,TGTGCCAGCAGCTCCTCCGGTCGGGAGGGCCGGCAGTTCTTC,TRBJ2-1,TRBV7-2,.,TRBD2
CASRAGFSSGNTIYF,TGTGCCAGCAGAGCAGGGTTTTCCTCTGGAAACACCATATATTTT,TRBJ1-3,TRBV6-5,.,.
CAWSVWTASTDTQYF,TGTGCCTGGAGTGTTTGGACGGCTAGCACAGATACGCAGTATTTT,TRBJ2-3,TRBV30,.,.
CASSEAGQRNYGYTF,TGTGCCAGCAGTGAAGCCGGACAGCGGAACTATGGCTACACCTTC,TRBJ1-2,TRBV2,.,.
CASSLEKGYEQYF,TGTGCCAGCAGCTTAGAGAAGGGATACGAGCAGTACTTC,TRBJ2-7,TRBV11-2,once,.
CASSETGFQETQYF,TGTGCCAGCTCGGAGACGGGATTCCAAGAGACCCAGTACTTC,TRBJ2-5,TRBV18,.,.
CSARRTDTQYF,TGCAGTGCTAGAAGGACAGATACGCAGTATTTT,TRBJ2-3,TRBV20-1,.,.
CASSQEVGEQYF,TGCGCCAGCAGCCAAGAAGTGGGCGAGCAGTACTTC,TRBJ2-7,TRBV4-1,.,.
CASSRDGQQAYEQYF,TGTGCCAGCAGTCGCGACGGCCAGCAGGCCTACGAGCAGTACTTC,TRBJ2-7,TRBV28,.,.
CASSELQGIEGYTF,TGTGCCAGCAGTGAACTCCAGGGGATTGAAGGCTACACCTTC,TRBJ1-2,TRBV6-1,.,.
CASSFPGGINEQFF,TGTGCCAGCAGTTTCCCCGGGGGGATTAATGAGCAGTTCTTC,TRBJ2-1,TRBV28,.,TRBD2
CASTGTAGNTIYF,TGTGCCAGCACCGGGACAGCCGGAAACACCATATATTTT,TRBJ1-3,TRBV7-9,.,TRBD1
CASSSDRAGGYTF,TGTGCCAGCAGCTCCGACAGGGCCGGGGGCTACACCTTC,TRBJ1-2,TRBV7-2,.,TRBD1
CASSELGQGTEQYF,TGTGCCAGCAGTGAATTGGGACAGGGAACCGAGCAGTACTTC,TRBJ2-7,TRBV6-1,.,TRBD1
CASSPGQDYYEQYF,TGTGCCAGCTCACCGGGACAGGACTACTACGAGCAGTACTTC,TRBJ2-7,TRBV18,.,TRBD1
CASSSLDRGNNEQFF,TGCGCCAGCAGCTCCCTGGACAGGGGTAACAATGAGCAGTTCTTC,TRBJ2-1,TRBV5-1,.,TRBD1
CASNGGARSYNEQFF,TGTGCCAGCAATGGGGGAGCAAGGTCCTACAATGAGCAGTTCTTC,TRBJ2-1,TRBV28,.,.
CASSGMGTTYEQFF,TGTGCCAGCAGCGGGATGGGGACCACCTATGAGCAGTTCTTC,TRBJ2-1,TRBV5-6,.,.
CASSLVGTYEQYF,TGTGCCAGCAGCTTAGTAGGTACCTACGAGCAGTACTTC,TRBJ2-7,TRBV7-8,.,.
CASSVSTDTQYF,TGTGCCAGCAGCGTGAGCACAGATACGCAGTATTTT,TRBJ2-3,TRBV7-3,.,.
CASSLDFYNEQFF,TGTGCCAGCTCCCTGGACTTTTACAATGAGCAGTTCTTC,TRBJ2-1,TRBV18,.,.
CSAPLGGTQFF,TGCAGTGCTCCTCTGGGCGGCACGCAGTTCTTC,TRBJ2-1,TRBV20-1,.,.
CASSEGTDNYEQYF,TGTGCCAGCAGTGAAGGGACAGATAACTACGAGCAGTACTTC,TRBJ2-7,TRBV6-1,.,.
CASSPNTLNQPQHF,TGTGCCAGCAGCCCCAATACCCTAAATCAGCCCCAGCATTTT,TRBJ1-5,TRBV7-9,.,.
CASMRASNQPQHF,TGTGCCAGCATGAGGGCCAGCAATCAGCCCCAGCATTTT,TRBJ1-5,TRBV6-5,.,.
CASNQRTGELFF,TGTGCCAGTAACCAGAGAACCGGGGAGCTGTTTTTT,TRBJ2-2,TRBV19,.,.
CASSPGTASRTEAFF,TGTGCCAGCAGCCCGGGGACGGCTTCTAGAACTGAAGCTTTCTTT,TRBJ1-1,TRBV21-1,.,.
CASSREIRGTDTQYF,TGTGCCAGCAGCCGGGAAATCAGGGGCACAGATACGCAGTATTTT,TRBJ2-3,TRBV13,.,.
CASSLDLIGTGQGGYTF,TGTGCCAGCAGCTTAGATCTTATCGGGACAGGCCAAGGGGGCTACACCTTC,TRBJ1-2,TRBV11-2,.,TRBD1
CASSPGQRGYTF,TGTGCCAGCAGCCCGGGACAGCGGGGCTACACCTTC,TRBJ1-2,TRBV6-5,.,TRBD1
CASSPGQAQETQYF,TGTGCCAGCAGCCCGGGACAGGCACAAGAGACCCAGTACTTC,TRBJ2-5,TRBV5-6,.,TRBD1
CASSSGRGSYNEQFF,TGTGCCAGCAGCAGCGGGAGGGGCTCCTACAATGAGCAGTTCTTC,TRBJ2-1,TRBV11-2,.,TRBD2